The entry that follows covers one T cell receptor beta chain sequence. This clonotype showed up just a few times. Its cognate antigen has yet to be identified. Base qualities are not at hand, and no much larger clone is one base apart. This entry belongs to a study of CD8 T cells in Susac syndrome (dated by TCRdb to about 2019). Notes on the research overall: Repertoire sequencing was used to test whether CD8+ T cell activation and differentiation in Susac syndrome was antigen driven. The paper's findings and limits, for the study overall: The number of individuals in the TCR sequencing and HLA analysis was recognized as being relatively small.

RNA was extracted with the RNeasy kit and roughly 0.45 to 1 ug was reverse transcribed using random hexamers. TCR beta CDR3 regions were amplified with the immunoSEQ multiplex PCR assay covering 54 Vbeta and 13 Jbeta segments. PCR amplification bias was corrected using a synthetic template baseline for primer optimization and computational correction. On the study's bioinformatics: Only productive sequences were kept, with reads annotated to V, D and J genes according to IMGT and analyzed in immunoSEQ Analyzer. Clonality was calculated as one minus the Shannon entropy normalized by log2 of the number of productive unique sequences. Public and private clones were assessed among the 100 most prevalent clones of each patient and control. Susac-specific clones were defined as absent from healthy and MS cohorts, 1052 published viral clones and other ImmuneACCESS disease sequences. Using fastp at Q25 and MiXCR, TCRdb reprocessed the public reads and kept productive beta chains. Entries that share a CDR3 protein sequence are merged under the most common genes and DNA. Clone size and V and J calls follow TCRdb, not the original study. This sample lists more than 95,000 distinct CDR3 sequences; about 92% were detected once. 0.093% of the sample lies in the top ten.

Trimming removed 5 bases from V and 1 base from J, leaving 14 bases between the germline ends. Its CDR3 holds 15 amino acids, cysteine through phenylalanine. Of the read, only the CDR3 DNA is kept; its 45 bases are in frame from base 1. Peripheral blood CD8+ and CD4+ T cells from healthy donors, Susac syndrome patients and multiple sclerosis patients were profiled using high-throughput TCR beta sequencing. The multiple sclerosis controls were treatment-naive patients whose relapsing-remitting disease, either stable or active, fulfilled the revised McDonald criteria. CD8+ TEMRA cells were enriched by FACS, while bulk CD8+ and CD4+ T cells were purified by magnetic negative isolation. Blood was collected in EDTA tubes and processed within 24 hours, with PBMCs isolated through density gradient centrifugation. PBMCs intended for TCR sequencing were cryopreserved in liquid nitrogen and thawed later in a water bath at 37 degrees C. The sorted or isolated CD4+, CD8+ and CD8+ TEMRA cells reached a purity of at least 90%.

The sequenced sample consisted of CD4+ T cells from PBMCs. The source is a human donor with multiple sclerosis. The rearranged segments are TRBV12-3 or TRBV12-4 and TRBJ1-1; the D gene is possibly TRBD1, with 5 bases matching. The nucleotides read TGTGCCAGCAGTCCGATAGACAGACAGAACACTGAAGCTTTCTTT. It is translated as CASSPIDRQNTEAFF.